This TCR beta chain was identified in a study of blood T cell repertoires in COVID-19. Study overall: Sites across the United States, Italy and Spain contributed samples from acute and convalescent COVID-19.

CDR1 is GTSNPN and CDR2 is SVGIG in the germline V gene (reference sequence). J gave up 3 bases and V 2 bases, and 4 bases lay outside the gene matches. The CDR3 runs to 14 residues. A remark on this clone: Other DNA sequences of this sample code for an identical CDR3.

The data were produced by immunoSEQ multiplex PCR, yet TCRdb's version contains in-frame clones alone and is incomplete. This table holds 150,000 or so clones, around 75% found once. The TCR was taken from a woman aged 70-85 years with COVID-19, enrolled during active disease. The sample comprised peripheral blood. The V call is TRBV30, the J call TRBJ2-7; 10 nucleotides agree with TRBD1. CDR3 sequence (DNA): TGTGCCTGGAGTAGGGACAGGGGCCACTACGAGCAGTACTTC. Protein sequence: CAWSRDRGHYEQYF. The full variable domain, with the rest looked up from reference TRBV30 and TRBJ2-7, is SQTIHQWPATLVQPVGSPLSLECTVEGTSNPNLYWYRQAAGRGLQLLFYSVGIGQISSEVPQNLSASRPQDRQFILSSKKLLLSDSGFYLCAWSRDRGHYEQYFGPGTRLTVT.